These 9 T cell receptor beta chains were all obtained from the same sample, sequenced in a study of CD8 T cells in ankylosing spondylitis. MiXCR, run by TCRdb on the 5' RACE reads, gives a single entry per CDR3 protein. The sample includes about 130,000 distinct CDR3 sequences, over 7% of them seen just once. Sequencing used blood, either unsorted or a sorted T cell fraction (not recorded which). The receptors originated from a male donor with ankylosing spondylitis or in good health (not recorded which).

J is TRBJ2-7 and V is TRBV20-1; 9 bases are a match to TRBD2. The CDR3 is 15 amino acids. The J segment lost 1 base and the V segment lost 4 bases, leaving 8 bases of the junction unmatched. Germline V gene lookup returns CDR1 DFQATT and CDR2 SNEGSKA (reference sequence). CDR3 nucleotides: TGCAGTGCTACAAGACTAGCGGATCCTTCCTACGAGCAGTACTTC. Residues: CSATRLADPSYEQYF.

The chain carries TRBV10-3 and TRBJ1-4; D not certain. Trimming stripped 0 bases from V and 0 bases from J, with 11 bases between. The CDR3 is made up of 17 amino acids. Germline lookup yields CDR1 ENHRY and CDR2 SYGVKD. DNA for the CDR3: TGTGCCATCAGTGAGTCCAACCCTGGGGCAACTAATGAAAAACTGTTTTTT. Residues: CAISESNPGATNEKLFF.

Remarks on this clonotype: Being one base from a much bigger clone, this may be a read error. This sequence joins TRBV6-1 and TRBJ2-7; D gene ambiguous. Germline V CDR1 and CDR2: MNHNS, SASEGT. The CDR3 totals 15 residues. The V gene lost 1 base and the J gene lost 5 bases, with 15 bases spanning the gap. The CDR3, as DNA: TGTGCCAGCAGTGAAGAGGCGGAAATATTCGACGAGCAGTACTTC. Translated: CASSEEAEIFDEQYF.

Note on this clonotype: Given a much more abundant clone one base away, this may be a read error. The rearrangement joins TRBV29-1 to TRBJ2-1, with D possibly being TRBD2 (5 bases). This CDR3 is 14 amino acids long. Germline loops: CDR1 SQVTM, CDR2 ANQGSEA. Here the CDR3 DNA reads TGCAGCGTTGCTGCTAGCTGGTCCTACTATGAGCAGTTCTTC. Translating it yields CSVAASWSYYEQFF.

The chain carries TRBV7-8 and TRBJ2-5; the D gene is possibly TRBD2 (5 bases). V was clipped by 5 bases and J by 5 bases, with 6 bases between them. Looked up from germline, CDR1 is SGHVS and CDR2 is FQNEAQ. The CDR3 runs 11 residues. This CDR3 is CASSQRETQYF. CDR3 bases: TGTGCCAGCAGCCAGCGGGAGACCCAGTACTTC.

This clonotype was detected a few times. The V call is TRBV15, the J call TRBJ2-5; D remains unclear. V lost 0 bases and J 4 bases, leaving 6 bases between the germline ends. The CDR3 consists of 13 residues. Germline CDR1 is LNHNV and CDR2 is YYDKDF (reference sequence). The CDR3 nucleotides are TGTGCCACCAGCAGAGATCTTGTAGAGACCCAGTACTTC. Translating gives CATSRDLVETQYF.

Many counts were recorded for this clonotype. The V and J genes are TRBV20-1 and TRBJ1-2; D is unresolved. The CDR3 extends over 12 amino acids. V was pared by 3 bases and J by 2 bases, with 7 bases between. Germline lookup yields CDR1 DFQATT and CDR2 SNEGSKA (reference sequence). The CDR3 protein is CSASPRNYGYTF. The CDR3 bases are TGCAGTGCTAGTCCCAGGAACTATGGCTACACCTTC.

This clonotype was counted at least ten times. This chain uses TRBV5-1 with TRBJ2-7, with D possibly called TRBD1 or TRBD2 (5 bases each). V was cut by 4 bases and J by 0 bases, with 14 bases left in between. The CDR3 sequence is 15 residues long. Germline CDR1 is SGHRS and CDR2 is YFSETQ. The CDR3 region has the DNA TGCGCCAGCAGCCCGGGACGGACCAGCTCCTACGAGCAGTACTTC. This gives the protein CASSPGRTSSYEQYF.

V gene TRBV4-3 combines with J gene TRBJ2-3; D is possibly TRBD2 (5 bases). V shed 0 bases and J shed 3 bases, with 10 bases lying between them. Germline CDR1 LGHNA, CDR2 YSLEER. The CDR3 is 15 residues long. The CDR3 DNA sequence: TGCGCCAGCAGCCAAGATCTCGCGGGTACAGATACGCAGTATTTT. Amino acid sequence: CASSQDLAGTDTQYF.